This T cell receptor (beta chain) stems from a study of shared clonotypes between healthy human individuals. Study-level points and caveats: Clonotype sharing among donors likely depends on sequencing depth.

The CDR3 length is 16 residues. The ends lost 5 bases at V and 5 bases at J; junction bases unmatched: 11. Per germline, CDR1 MGHRA and CDR2 YSYEKL. As to this clone: No antigen is known for it.

It was across several immunoSEQ plates that each subset's genomic DNA was evenly split. Measured with immunoSEQ multiplex PCR; TCRdb has only the in-frame clones, and not every one. Of approximately 1.4 million clones in the sample, 95% to 99% were seen once. The chain employs TRBV4-1 and TRBJ2-3; the match to TRBD1 covers 9 bases. Input material: naive CD4+ T cells sorted from blood. Subset given: CD45RA+ positively selected. This TCR came from a man aged 25 to 40 in good health. CDR3 amino acids: CASSNRRDRVEDTQYF. Here the CDR3 DNA reads TGCGCCAGCAGCAATCGCCGGGACAGGGTTGAAGATACGCAGTATTTT.